The rows below give T cell receptor beta chains drawn from one sample of a study of blood T cell repertoires in COVID-19. Data came from immunoSEQ multiplex PCR; TCRdb stores just in-frame clones and leaves some out. The repertoire holds over 250,000 clones, more than 90% seen once, with approximately 2.6% in the top ten. Sequencing was performed on peripheral blood. These receptors were taken from a person aged 18 to 35 with COVID-19, enrolled during active disease. Both conserved end residues are part of each CDR3. The D gene is left open where the match is weak. Clone size is shown for a subset of rows, as once, few, many or a class of expanded clone.

v_gene,d_gene,len,j_gene,abundance,CDR3nt,CDR3aa
TRBV9,TRBD2,15,TRBJ2-2,once,TGTGCCAGCAGCGTAAGAGCGGGAGGAACCGGGGAGCTGTTTTTT,CASSVRAGGTGELFF
TRBV6-6,TRBD1,13,TRBJ1-1,once,TGTGCCAGCAGTTACTCCTCGGACAGGGTAGCTTTCTTT,CASSYSSDRVAFF
TRBV2,.,14,TRBJ1-1,.,TGTGCCAGCAGTGAAGTTATGGCAGATCGTGCAGCTTTCTTT,CASSEVMADRAAFF
TRBV28,TRBD2,13,TRBJ2-7,.,TGTGCCACCGGGACTAGCGGGAGGGACGAGCAGTACTTC,CATGTSGRDEQYF
TRBV29-1,.,13,TRBJ1-1,once,TGCAGCGTTGATGAGGGCATCGCCACTGAAGCTTTCTTT,CSVDEGIATEAFF
TRBV2,TRBD1,14,TRBJ2-7,.,TGTGCCAGCAGTGGGGACAGGGGGGTCGGCGAGCAGTACTTC,CASSGDRGVGEQYF
TRBV9,TRBD1,15,TRBJ1-6,.,TGTGCCAGCAGCGTAGTTCAGGGGGGCGGTTCACCCCTCCACTTT,CASSVVQGGGSPLHF
TRBV4-1,.,16,TRBJ1-1,.,TGCGCCAGCAGCCGAGAGTGGGCAGTCTTGAACACTGAAGCTTTCTTT,CASSREWAVLNTEAFF
TRBV5-4,.,13,TRBJ1-1,few,TGTGCCAGCACCCTTACAGGGAATACTGAAGCTTTCTTT,CASTLTGNTEAFF
TRBV5-4,.,16,TRBJ2-2,.,TGTGCCAGCAGCTTGGATCCAGGCCTTAACTCCCGGGAGCTGTTTTTT,CASSLDPGLNSRELFF
TRBV29-1,TRBD1,12,TRBJ2-7,.,TGCAGCGTTGGTGCCGGGACAGACGAGCAGTACTTC,CSVGAGTDEQYF
TRBV7-9,TRBD2,14,TRBJ2-1,.,TGTGCCAGCAGACCCAGCGGGAGGGACAATGAGCAGTTCTTC,CASRPSGRDNEQFF
TRBV6-6,.,15,TRBJ2-7,.,TGTGCCAGCAGTCGCCTAAGTACGAGCTCCTACGAGCAGTACTTC,CASSRLSTSSYEQYF
TRBV6-6,.,16,TRBJ1-5,.,TGTGCCAGCAGATCCAAGGGAGGGTCGGCCAATCAGCCCCAGCATTTT,CASRSKGGSANQPQHF
TRBV27,.,15,TRBJ2-2,.,TGTGCCAGCAGTTTAGGCACAGTAAACACCGGGGAGCTGTTTTTT,CASSLGTVNTGELFF
TRBV5-1,TRBD1,15,TRBJ1-1,.,TGCGCCAGCAGCCAACAGACAGGGACGAACACTGAAGCTTTCTTT,CASSQQTGTNTEAFF
TRBV12-3/TRBV12-4,TRBD1,13,TRBJ2-1,.,TGTGCCAGCACCGTTCAGGGGGCCGGTGAGCAGTTCTTC,CASTVQGAGEQFF
TRBV7-8,TRBD2,14,TRBJ2-7,.,TGTGCCAGCAGCTCACCGGGAGGGTACTACGAGCAGTACTTC,CASSSPGGYYEQYF
TRBV28,TRBD2,15,TRBJ2-7,.,TGTGCCAGCAGTCTCCCGGGACTAGCGACCTACGAGCAGTACTTC,CASSLPGLATYEQYF
TRBV28,.,19,TRBJ1-6,.,TGTGCCAGCAGTCCTGCCCGGGACAATCTTTGGGTTTATAATTCACCCCTCCACTTT,CASSPARDNLWVYNSPLHF
TRBV5-1,.,14,TRBJ2-7,.,TGCGCCAGCAGCTTGGACAGATTCATTACGAGTCAGTACTTC,CASSLDRFITSQYF
TRBV27,.,18,TRBJ1-1,few,TGTGCCAGCAGTCCCGCCCTGACAGGACTGGGTACCAACACTGAAGCTTTCTTT,CASSPALTGLGTNTEAFF
TRBV19,.,14,TRBJ1-5,.,TGTGCCAGTAGTTACGGGGAACTAAATCAGCCCCAGCATTTT,CASSYGELNQPQHF
TRBV28,TRBD2,14,TRBJ2-5,.,TGTGCCAGCAGTTCTTTAGCGGGTCAAGAGACCCAGTACTTC,CASSSLAGQETQYF
TRBV6-5,.,14,TRBJ2-7,.,TGTGCCAGCAGTTACCAGCGGCGCTACCCAGAGCAGTACTTC,CASSYQRRYPEQYF